Listed below are T cell receptor beta chains from one sample, sequenced in a study of PD-1 blockade in classical Hodgkin lymphoma. Method: immunoSEQ multiplex PCR; TCRdb's copy keeps in-frame clones and lacks some. The table records around 93,000 clones, more than 70% of them present only once. Sequencing used peripheral blood mononuclear cells (PBMCs), obtained before the fourth cycle of nivolumab. The receptors derive from a human donor with classical Hodgkin lymphoma. Each CDR3 is given with its conserved first and last residue. Fields, in order: J gene, clone size, V gene, D gene, CDR3 protein, CDR3 DNA. D genes are given only for firm matches. Clone size is shown for a subset of rows, as once, few, many or a class of expanded clone.

j_call: TRBJ2-3; clone_size: .; v_call: TRBV2; d_call: TRBD2; cdr3_aa: CAGSGGTDTQYF; cdr3_nt: TGTGCCGGTAGCGGGGGCACAGATACGCAGTATTTT
j_call: TRBJ2-7; clone_size: .; v_call: TRBV11-2; d_call: TRBD2; cdr3_aa: CASSLDRGGLAYEQYF; cdr3_nt: TGTGCCAGCAGCTTAGATCGCGGGGGTTTGGCCTACGAGCAGTACTTC
j_call: TRBJ2-3; clone_size: once; v_call: TRBV19; d_call: .; cdr3_aa: CASSDRYTDTQYF; cdr3_nt: TGTGCCAGTAGTGACAGATACACAGATACGCAGTATTTT
j_call: TRBJ1-4; clone_size: few; v_call: TRBV4-1; d_call: .; cdr3_aa: CASSQGGLATNEKLFF; cdr3_nt: TGCGCCAGCAGCCAAGGGGGCCTAGCAACTAATGAAAAACTGTTTTTT
j_call: TRBJ2-3; clone_size: .; v_call: TRBV19; d_call: .; cdr3_aa: CATQDSEASSTDTQYF; cdr3_nt: TGTGCCACTCAGGACAGTGAAGCTTCTAGCACAGATACGCAGTATTTT
j_call: TRBJ1-3; clone_size: once; v_call: TRBV7-9; d_call: .; cdr3_aa: CASSVGDRSYSGNTIYF; cdr3_nt: TGTGCCAGCAGCGTAGGGGACCGTTCCTACTCTGGAAACACCATATATTTT
j_call: TRBJ2-7; clone_size: once; v_call: TRBV29-1; d_call: .; cdr3_aa: CSVRGPGPYEQYF; cdr3_nt: TGCAGCGTTCGAGGACCCGGTCCGTACGAGCAGTACTTC
j_call: TRBJ2-7; clone_size: .; v_call: TRBV6-6; d_call: TRBD1; cdr3_aa: CASSRYRGGSYEQYF; cdr3_nt: TGTGCCAGCAGTCGCTACAGGGGTGGCTCCTACGAGCAGTACTTC
j_call: TRBJ1-1; clone_size: many; v_call: TRBV30; d_call: .; cdr3_aa: CAWSAGRWTEAFF; cdr3_nt: TGTGCCTGGAGTGCAGGCCGGTGGACTGAAGCTTTCTTT
j_call: TRBJ1-2; clone_size: once; v_call: TRBV5-1; d_call: TRBD1; cdr3_aa: CASSREAGGRYGYTF; cdr3_nt: TGCGCCAGCAGCAGGGAGGCAGGGGGCCGGTATGGCTACACCTTC
j_call: TRBJ2-4; clone_size: .; v_call: TRBV18; d_call: TRBD2; cdr3_aa: CASSAGLASRNIQYF; cdr3_nt: TGTGCCAGCTCGGCAGGACTAGCTTCAAGGAACATTCAGTACTTC
j_call: TRBJ1-1; clone_size: .; v_call: TRBV28; d_call: .; cdr3_aa: CASSYPFGVTEAFF; cdr3_nt: TGTGCCAGCAGTTACCCCTTCGGTGTCACTGAAGCTTTCTTT
j_call: TRBJ2-5; clone_size: .; v_call: TRBV7-2; d_call: TRBD2; cdr3_aa: CASSSGLAGQETQYF; cdr3_nt: TGTGCCAGCAGCTCGGGACTAGCGGGCCAAGAGACCCAGTACTTC
j_call: TRBJ2-7; clone_size: .; v_call: TRBV10-1; d_call: .; cdr3_aa: CASLGQKKINSYEQYF; cdr3_nt: TGCGCCAGTCTTGGACAGAAAAAAATTAACTCCTACGAGCAGTACTTC
j_call: TRBJ2-2; clone_size: .; v_call: TRBV27; d_call: .; cdr3_aa: CASSLFSVVTGELFF; cdr3_nt: TGTGCCAGCAGTTTATTCTCGGTAGTCACCGGGGAGCTGTTTTTT
j_call: TRBJ2-7; clone_size: .; v_call: TRBV27; d_call: TRBD1; cdr3_aa: CASSLSGTAYSPFYEQYF; cdr3_nt: TGTGCCAGCAGTTTATCGGGGACAGCCTATTCACCCTTCTACGAGCAGTACTTC
j_call: TRBJ1-2; clone_size: .; v_call: TRBV9; d_call: TRBD1; cdr3_aa: CASSLTDRGAYGYTF; cdr3_nt: TGTGCCAGCAGCTTGACCGACAGGGGTGCCTATGGCTACACCTTC
j_call: TRBJ2-5; clone_size: .; v_call: TRBV28; d_call: .; cdr3_aa: CASSSFNRLQETQYF; cdr3_nt: TGTGCCAGCAGTTCGTTCAATCGGCTCCAAGAGACCCAGTACTTC
j_call: TRBJ1-1; clone_size: .; v_call: TRBV25-1; d_call: .; cdr3_aa: CANSILSWPGTEAFF; cdr3_nt: TGTGCCAACTCGATCCTCTCCTGGCCGGGCACTGAAGCTTTCTTT
j_call: TRBJ2-1; clone_size: .; v_call: TRBV11-3; d_call: .; cdr3_aa: CASSPSGGANEQFF; cdr3_nt: TGTGCCAGCAGCCCGAGTGGGGGGGCCAATGAGCAGTTCTTC
j_call: TRBJ1-4; clone_size: .; v_call: TRBV5-4; d_call: TRBD1; cdr3_aa: CASSHRGQGSEKLFF; cdr3_nt: TGTGCCAGCAGCCACCGCGGACAGGGTAGTGAAAAACTGTTTTTT
j_call: TRBJ1-1; clone_size: .; v_call: TRBV7-9; d_call: .; cdr3_aa: CASSFATALNTEAFF; cdr3_nt: TGTGCCAGCAGCTTCGCGACAGCCTTGAACACTGAAGCTTTCTTT
j_call: TRBJ1-6; clone_size: .; v_call: TRBV10-3; d_call: .; cdr3_aa: CAISGARTRGSPLHF; cdr3_nt: TGTGCCATCAGTGGGGCCCGGACAAGAGGTTCACCCCTCCACTTT
j_call: TRBJ2-1; clone_size: once; v_call: TRBV28; d_call: .; cdr3_aa: CASNRGYSGGNEQFF; cdr3_nt: TGTGCCAGCAATCGAGGGTACAGTGGGGGGAATGAGCAGTTCTTC
j_call: TRBJ2-7; clone_size: .; v_call: TRBV6-5; d_call: .; cdr3_aa: CASSSTGPYEQYF; cdr3_nt: TGTGCCAGCAGTTCTACAGGGCCCTACGAGCAGTACTTC
j_call: TRBJ2-7; clone_size: .; v_call: TRBV10-3; d_call: TRBD2; cdr3_aa: CAISAGSGGAYEQYF; cdr3_nt: TGTGCCATCAGTGCGGGCAGCGGGGGGGCCTACGAGCAGTACTTC
j_call: TRBJ1-1; clone_size: .; v_call: TRBV6-6; d_call: .; cdr3_aa: CASSYSVTWTEAFF; cdr3_nt: TGTGCCAGCAGTTACTCGGTTACTTGGACTGAAGCTTTCTTT
j_call: TRBJ1-5; clone_size: .; v_call: TRBV6-5; d_call: .; cdr3_aa: CASGLNQPQHF; cdr3_nt: TGTGCCAGCGGACTTAATCAGCCCCAGCATTTT
j_call: TRBJ2-2; clone_size: few; v_call: TRBV5-1; d_call: TRBD1; cdr3_aa: CASSSPDRQGEGELFF; cdr3_nt: TGCGCCAGCAGCTCACCGGACCGACAGGGGGAAGGGGAGCTGTTTTTT
j_call: TRBJ2-3; clone_size: .; v_call: TRBV9; d_call: TRBD1; cdr3_aa: CASSVTGGKADTQYF; cdr3_nt: TGTGCCAGCAGCGTCACAGGGGGCAAGGCAGATACGCAGTATTTT
j_call: TRBJ2-7; clone_size: .; v_call: TRBV28; d_call: .; cdr3_aa: CASSPPIGAGISYEQYF; cdr3_nt: TGTGCCAGCAGTCCCCCGATTGGGGCAGGGATAAGCTACGAGCAGTACTTC
j_call: TRBJ2-6; clone_size: .; v_call: TRBV5-5; d_call: .; cdr3_aa: CASSSAGVMVNVLTF; cdr3_nt: TGTGCCAGCAGCTCGGCAGGGGTTATGGTCAACGTCCTGACTTTC
j_call: TRBJ2-7; clone_size: .; v_call: TRBV19; d_call: .; cdr3_aa: CASSPRPPSSYEQYF; cdr3_nt: TGTGCCAGTAGTCCGCGACCCCCAAGCTCCTACGAGCAGTACTTC
j_call: TRBJ1-5; clone_size: .; v_call: TRBV9; d_call: .; cdr3_aa: CASSVRAGWQPQHF; cdr3_nt: TGTGCCAGCAGCGTGAGGGCAGGGTGGCAGCCCCAGCATTTT
j_call: TRBJ1-6; clone_size: .; v_call: TRBV18; d_call: TRBD1; cdr3_aa: CASSTGTAGGSPLHF; cdr3_nt: TGTGCCAGCTCGACCGGGACAGCGGGGGGTTCACCCCTCCACTTT
j_call: TRBJ2-3; clone_size: .; v_call: TRBV7-3; d_call: .; cdr3_aa: CASSDPGWTDTQYF; cdr3_nt: TGTGCCAGCAGCGACCCGGGGTGGACAGATACGCAGTATTTT
j_call: TRBJ2-3; clone_size: few; v_call: TRBV4-2; d_call: TRBD2; cdr3_aa: CASSQDQAGGTDTQYF; cdr3_nt: TGTGCCAGCAGCCAAGATCAAGCGGGAGGTACAGATACGCAGTATTTT
j_call: TRBJ1-2; clone_size: .; v_call: TRBV25-1; d_call: .; cdr3_aa: CASIGTGGYTF; cdr3_nt: TGTGCCAGCATCGGGACCGGCGGCTACACCTTC
j_call: TRBJ2-7; clone_size: .; v_call: TRBV5-6; d_call: .; cdr3_aa: CASSGSYEQYF; cdr3_nt: TGTGCCAGCAGTGGGTCCTACGAGCAGTACTTC
j_call: TRBJ2-5; clone_size: .; v_call: TRBV6-5; d_call: TRBD2; cdr3_aa: CASSYSRSGGRETQYF; cdr3_nt: TGTGCCAGCAGTTACTCGCGGTCGGGGGGGCGAGAGACCCAGTACTTC
j_call: TRBJ1-2; clone_size: .; v_call: TRBV12-5; d_call: .; cdr3_aa: CASAFASNYGYTF; cdr3_nt: TGTGCTAGTGCTTTCGCATCGAACTATGGCTACACCTTC
j_call: TRBJ2-2; clone_size: .; v_call: TRBV29-1; d_call: .; cdr3_aa: CSVKVGTNTGELFF; cdr3_nt: TGCAGCGTTAAGGTGGGGACGAACACCGGGGAGCTGTTTTTT
j_call: TRBJ2-6; clone_size: few; v_call: TRBV7-2; d_call: .; cdr3_aa: CASSLASGPGANVLTF; cdr3_nt: TGTGCCAGCAGCTTAGCATCGGGGCCCGGGGCCAACGTCCTGACTTTC
j_call: TRBJ2-1; clone_size: .; v_call: TRBV7-3; d_call: TRBD2; cdr3_aa: CASSFSLAGGFNEQFF; cdr3_nt: TGTGCCAGCAGCTTTTCACTAGCGGGAGGTTTCAATGAGCAGTTCTTC
j_call: TRBJ2-7; clone_size: .; v_call: TRBV10-1; d_call: .; cdr3_aa: CASSEFFGRENSYEQYF; cdr3_nt: .
j_call: TRBJ1-1; clone_size: .; v_call: TRBV5-5; d_call: .; cdr3_aa: CASSLMSGVGTEAFF; cdr3_nt: TGTGCCAGCAGCTTGATGTCAGGGGTGGGCACTGAAGCTTTCTTT
j_call: TRBJ2-7; clone_size: .; v_call: TRBV6-6; d_call: TRBD1; cdr3_aa: CASRDRGYEQYF; cdr3_nt: TGTGCCAGCAGGGACAGGGGGTACGAGCAGTACTTC
j_call: TRBJ1-2; clone_size: .; v_call: TRBV4-1; d_call: .; cdr3_aa: CASSQAPAYGYTF; cdr3_nt: TGCGCCAGCAGCCAAGCACCAGCCTATGGCTACACCTTC
j_call: TRBJ2-3; clone_size: .; v_call: TRBV6-4; d_call: TRBD2; cdr3_aa: CASSDERGGRDTQYF; cdr3_nt: TGTGCCAGCAGTGACGAGCGGGGGGGCCGGGATACGCAGTATTTT